Shown below are 5 T cell receptor beta chains from a single sample sequenced in a study of T cell changes during pregnancy in multiple sclerosis. Method: immunoSEQ multiplex PCR; TCRdb's copy keeps in-frame clones and lacks some. This table holds roughly 44,000 clones, about 88% found once. Sequences were derived from CD8+ T cells from peripheral blood mononuclear cells, sampled after pregnancy. These receptors were collected from a female donor in good health, enrolled as a control in a pregnancy study.

Here the CDR3 reads CASSQLGQADTEAFF. CDR3 nucleotide sequence: TGCGCCAGCAGCCAACTAGGACAGGCAGACACTGAAGCTTTCTTT. V gene TRBV4-3 combines with J gene TRBJ1-1; 7 bases fit TRBD1. The CDR3 is 15 residues long. V lost 2 bases to trimming and J lost 3 bases; unmatched junction nucleotides: 6. Germline CDR1 reads LGHNA; CDR2 reads YSLEER.

This clone is a singleton in its sample. The chain is built from TRBV6-5 and TRBJ1-5, with D uncertain. This CDR3 is 12 amino acids long. V shed 5 bases and J shed 9 bases, with 11 bases lying between them. Per germline, CDR1 MNHEY and CDR2 SVGAGI. CDR3 region: CASSEANGPQHF. Here the CDR3 DNA reads TGTGCCAGCAGTGAGGCAAACGGGCCCCAGCATTTT.

This chain links TRBV28 with TRBJ1-2; D not resolved. The CDR3 sequence is 11 residues long. V gave up 3 bases and J gave up 6 bases, with 5 bases separating them. Germline V gene data show CDR1 as MDHEN and CDR2 as SYDVKM. Here the CDR3 reads CASSFGDGYTF. The CDR3 DNA reads as TGTGCCAGCAGTTTCGGGGATGGCTACACCTTC.

The chain combines TRBV7-9 with TRBJ2-5, with TRBD1 as a possible D gene (6 bases). The CDR3 totals 14 residues. CDR1 is SEHNR, CDR2 FQNEAQ, per germline (reference sequence). V lost 4 bases and J lost 1, with 10 bases in between. In nucleotides, the CDR3 is TGTGCCAGCAGCTCAGGGGCCAGCCAAGAGACCCAGTACTTC. This encodes CASSSGASQETQYF.

DNA for the CDR3: TGTGCCAGCAGCTGGACAGGGGACCTCTCTGGAAACACCATATATTTT. Amino acids: CASSWTGDLSGNTIYF. The V and J genes are TRBV11-2 and TRBJ1-3; 9 bases are shared with TRBD1. V dropped 4 bases and J dropped 0; count of bases not matched to a gene: 4. The CDR3 is 16 amino acids. CDR1 SGHAT and CDR2 FQNNGV come from the germline V gene. Based on the CDR3 plus reference TRBV11-2 and TRBJ1-3, the full variable domain is EAGVAQSPRYKIIEKRQSVAFWCNPISGHATLYWYQQILGQGPKLLIQFQNNGVVDDSQLPKDRFSAERLKGVDSTLKIQPAKLEDSAVYLCASSWTGDLSGNTIYFGEGSWLTVV.